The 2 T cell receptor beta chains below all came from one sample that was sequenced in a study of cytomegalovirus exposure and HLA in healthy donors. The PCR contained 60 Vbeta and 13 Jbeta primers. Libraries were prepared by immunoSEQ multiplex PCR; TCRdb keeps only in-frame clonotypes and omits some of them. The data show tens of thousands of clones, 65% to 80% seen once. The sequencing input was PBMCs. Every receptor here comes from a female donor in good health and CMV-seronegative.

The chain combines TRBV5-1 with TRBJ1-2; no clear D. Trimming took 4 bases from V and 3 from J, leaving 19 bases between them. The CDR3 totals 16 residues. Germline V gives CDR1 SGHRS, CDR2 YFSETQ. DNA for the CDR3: TGCGCCAGCAGCCTTGTCCGGGGTCTCCAACACTATGGCTACACCTTC. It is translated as CASSLVRGLQHYGYTF. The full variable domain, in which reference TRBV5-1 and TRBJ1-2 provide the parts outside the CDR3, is KAGVTQTPRYLIKTRGQQVTLSCSPISGHRSVSWYQQTPGQGLQFLFEYFSETQRNKGNFPGRFSGRQFSNSRSEMNVSTLELGDSALYLCASSLVRGLQHYGYTFGSGTRLTVV.

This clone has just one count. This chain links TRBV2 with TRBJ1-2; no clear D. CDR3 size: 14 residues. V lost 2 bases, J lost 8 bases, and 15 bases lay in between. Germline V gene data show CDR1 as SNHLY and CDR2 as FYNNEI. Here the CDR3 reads CASSERGRHSGYTF. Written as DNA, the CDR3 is TGTGCCAGCAGTGAAAGAGGGCGGCATTCAGGCTACACCTTC.